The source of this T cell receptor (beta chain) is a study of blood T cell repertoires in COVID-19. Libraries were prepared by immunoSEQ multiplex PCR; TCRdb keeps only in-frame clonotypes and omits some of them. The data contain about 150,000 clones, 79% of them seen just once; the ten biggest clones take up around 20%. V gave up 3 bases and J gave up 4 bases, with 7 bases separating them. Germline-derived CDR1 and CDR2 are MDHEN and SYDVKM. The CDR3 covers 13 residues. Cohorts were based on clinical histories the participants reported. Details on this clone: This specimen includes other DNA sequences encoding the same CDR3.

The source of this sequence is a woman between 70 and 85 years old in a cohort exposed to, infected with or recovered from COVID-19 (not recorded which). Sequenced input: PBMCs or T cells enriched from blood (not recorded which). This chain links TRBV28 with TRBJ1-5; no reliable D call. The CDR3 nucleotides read TGTGCCAGCAGTTTCCCGGGTAATCAGCCCCAGCATTTT. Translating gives CASSFPGNQPQHF.